A selection of T cell receptor beta chains follows, all from one sample in a study of OX40 agonist ivuxolimab in advanced cancers. TCRdb's copy holds only in-frame clones and misses some; the assay was immunoSEQ multiplex PCR. This table holds 55,000 to 75,000 clones, 84% found once. The sequenced sample was CD4+ or CD8+ T cells sorted from blood, obtained in a trial of the OX40 agonist ivuxolimab. The receptor set was obtained from an adult with an advanced solid tumor such as melanoma, head and neck, liver or kidney cancer. CDR3s include the opening cysteine and the closing phenylalanine or tryptophan. A D gene is named only where the DNA matches it firmly. For some rows the clone size is stated as once, few or many, or as a class when expanded; others skip it.

j_gene: TRBJ1-2; v_gene: TRBV14; d_gene: NA; abundance: NA; CDR3nt: TGTGCCAGCAGCCAAAACAGCTATGGCTACACCTTC; CDR3aa: CASSQNSYGYTF
j_gene: TRBJ1-1; v_gene: TRBV2; d_gene: TRBD1; abundance: NA; CDR3nt: TGTGCCAGCAGGAAGGGACAGGGGAACACTGAAGCTTTCTTT; CDR3aa: CASRKGQGNTEAFF
j_gene: TRBJ2-5; v_gene: TRBV5-1; d_gene: NA; abundance: few; CDR3nt: TGCGCCAGCAGCTCGGCAGGGGAAGAGACCCAGTACTTC; CDR3aa: CASSSAGEETQYF
j_gene: TRBJ1-2; v_gene: TRBV4-1; d_gene: NA; abundance: NA; CDR3nt: TGCGCCAGCAGCCATGCCGGGACCGCCTATGGCTACACCTTC; CDR3aa: CASSHAGTAYGYTF
j_gene: TRBJ1-6; v_gene: TRBV19; d_gene: NA; abundance: once; CDR3nt: TGTGCCAGTAGGCCGGGGAGCTCCTATAATTCACCCCTCCACTTT; CDR3aa: CASRPGSSYNSPLHF
j_gene: TRBJ1-4; v_gene: TRBV11-2; d_gene: NA; abundance: once; CDR3nt: TGTGCCAGCAGCTTCCGAGGGGTCCTTAATGAAAAACTGTTTTTT; CDR3aa: CASSFRGVLNEKLFF
j_gene: TRBJ1-2; v_gene: TRBV7-2; d_gene: NA; abundance: once; CDR3nt: TGTGCCAGCAGTTCCGGACGGACTAACTATGGCTACACCTTC; CDR3aa: CASSSGRTNYGYTF
j_gene: TRBJ1-1; v_gene: TRBV19; d_gene: TRBD1; abundance: few; CDR3nt: TGTGCCAGTGCAAAGGACAGGGGTCGCCGCATGAACACTGAAGCTTTCTTT; CDR3aa: CASAKDRGRRMNTEAFF
j_gene: TRBJ1-3; v_gene: TRBV5-1; d_gene: NA; abundance: NA; CDR3nt: TGCGCCAGCAGCCTGGGGACCCATGGAAACACCATATATTTT; CDR3aa: CASSLGTHGNTIYF
j_gene: TRBJ1-2; v_gene: TRBV18; d_gene: NA; abundance: NA; CDR3nt: TGTGCCAGCTCACCAGATGGGAGTTGGGGCTACACCTTC; CDR3aa: CASSPDGSWGYTF
j_gene: TRBJ1-2; v_gene: TRBV5-6; d_gene: NA; abundance: NA; CDR3nt: TGTGCCAGCCGGATAGGGCTAAACTATGGCTACACCTTC; CDR3aa: CASRIGLNYGYTF
j_gene: TRBJ1-4; v_gene: TRBV7-2; d_gene: NA; abundance: NA; CDR3nt: TGTGCCAGCAGCCCAGGGGCCACTAATGAAAAACTGTTTTTT; CDR3aa: CASSPGATNEKLFF
j_gene: TRBJ1-1; v_gene: TRBV7-2; d_gene: NA; abundance: NA; CDR3nt: TGTGCCAGCAGCTCGGACGGATTGAACACTGAAGCTTTCTTT; CDR3aa: CASSSDGLNTEAFF
j_gene: TRBJ2-1; v_gene: TRBV9; d_gene: TRBD2; abundance: NA; CDR3nt: TGTGCCAGCAGCGTAGCTATGGGACTAGCGGGCCCTGGGAATGAGCAGTTCTTC; CDR3aa: CASSVAMGLAGPGNEQFF
j_gene: TRBJ2-7; v_gene: TRBV7-9; d_gene: TRBD2; abundance: NA; CDR3nt: TGTGCCAGCAGCTTCGGGACTAGCGGGGGGGCTTTCTACGAGCAGTACTTC; CDR3aa: CASSFGTSGGAFYEQYF
j_gene: TRBJ1-2; v_gene: TRBV5-6; d_gene: NA; abundance: NA; CDR3nt: TGTGCCAGCAGCTTGCCAGGGGAGGGTAACTATGGCTACACCTTC; CDR3aa: CASSLPGEGNYGYTF
j_gene: TRBJ1-3; v_gene: TRBV11-2; d_gene: NA; abundance: NA; CDR3nt: TGTGCCAGCAGCTCAACCTCTGGAAACACCATATATTTT; CDR3aa: CASSSTSGNTIYF
j_gene: TRBJ2-5; v_gene: TRBV29-1; d_gene: TRBD1; abundance: NA; CDR3nt: TGCAGCGTGCTCAGGGGGCGATTGGAGACCCAGTACTTC; CDR3aa: CSVLRGRLETQYF
j_gene: TRBJ1-5; v_gene: TRBV6-6; d_gene: NA; abundance: NA; CDR3nt: TGTGCCAGCAGTTCAGGGCCAGGTCAGCCCCAGCATTTT; CDR3aa: CASSSGPGQPQHF
j_gene: TRBJ1-3; v_gene: TRBV5-1; d_gene: NA; abundance: NA; CDR3nt: TGCGCCAGCTGGACGAGTGGAAACACCATATATTTT; CDR3aa: CASWTSGNTIYF
j_gene: TRBJ1-3; v_gene: TRBV7-2; d_gene: NA; abundance: NA; CDR3nt: TGTGCCAGCAGCTCTGGCCGCTCTGGAAACACCATATATTTT; CDR3aa: CASSSGRSGNTIYF
j_gene: TRBJ1-5; v_gene: TRBV6-1; d_gene: NA; abundance: NA; CDR3nt: TGTGCCAGCAGTTATCAGCCCCAGCATTTT; CDR3aa: CASSYQPQHF
j_gene: TRBJ2-2; v_gene: TRBV5-6; d_gene: NA; abundance: NA; CDR3nt: TGTGCCAGCAGCTTGGGTCCCACCGGGGAGCTGTTTTTT; CDR3aa: CASSLGPTGELFF
j_gene: TRBJ2-5; v_gene: TRBV9; d_gene: NA; abundance: NA; CDR3nt: TGTGCCAGCAGCGTCGTTGGGGAGACCCAGTACTTC; CDR3aa: CASSVVGETQYF
j_gene: TRBJ1-5; v_gene: TRBV5-1; d_gene: NA; abundance: NA; CDR3nt: TGCGCCAGCAGCGCTACTAGCAATCAGCCCCAGCATTTT; CDR3aa: CASSATSNQPQHF
j_gene: TRBJ2-2; v_gene: TRBV9; d_gene: TRBD2; abundance: few; CDR3nt: TGTGCCAGCAGCCTCCCTAGCGGGGGGCCTATCGGGGAGCTGTTTTTT; CDR3aa: CASSLPSGGPIGELFF
j_gene: TRBJ2-3; v_gene: TRBV5-1; d_gene: NA; abundance: NA; CDR3nt: TGCGCCAGCAGCTACGTCGGCGTCGGTACAGATACGCAGTATTTT; CDR3aa: CASSYVGVGTDTQYF
j_gene: TRBJ2-7; v_gene: TRBV6-6; d_gene: NA; abundance: NA; CDR3nt: TGTGCCAGCAGTTACTCGAAAACCGACGAGCAGTACTTC; CDR3aa: CASSYSKTDEQYF
j_gene: TRBJ1-5; v_gene: TRBV18; d_gene: TRBD1; abundance: NA; CDR3nt: TGTGCCAGCTCGGCGGACAGGCGCGATCAGCCCCAGCATTTT; CDR3aa: CASSADRRDQPQHF
j_gene: TRBJ2-2; v_gene: TRBV9; d_gene: NA; abundance: NA; CDR3nt: TGTGCCAGCAGCCCTGGGGGGGCGAGGACCGGGGAGCTGTTTTTT; CDR3aa: CASSPGGARTGELFF
j_gene: TRBJ1-2; v_gene: TRBV7-2; d_gene: NA; abundance: NA; CDR3nt: TGTGCCAGCAGCTTAGTCATCTCTCGGGTGGTCTTC; CDR3aa: CASSLVISRVVF
j_gene: TRBJ2-2; v_gene: TRBV5-5; d_gene: NA; abundance: NA; CDR3nt: TGTGCCAGCAGCCCCCTCCCCACGGGGACCGGGGAGCTGTTTTTT; CDR3aa: CASSPLPTGTGELFF
j_gene: TRBJ1-2; v_gene: TRBV5-5; d_gene: NA; abundance: once; CDR3nt: TGTGCCAGCAGCCTATACAGGGTGAACTATGGCTACACCTTC; CDR3aa: CASSLYRVNYGYTF
j_gene: TRBJ1-4; v_gene: TRBV5-8; d_gene: TRBD1; abundance: NA; CDR3nt: TGTGCCAGCAGCCCGGGGACAGGCGCAACTAATGAAAAACTGTTTTTT; CDR3aa: CASSPGTGATNEKLFF
j_gene: TRBJ1-3; v_gene: TRBV6-6; d_gene: NA; abundance: NA; CDR3nt: TGTGCCAGCTCAGGGTCGGGAGGAAACACCATATATTTT; CDR3aa: CASSGSGGNTIYF
j_gene: TRBJ2-1; v_gene: TRBV25-1; d_gene: TRBD1; abundance: NA; CDR3nt: TGTGCCAGCAGTGAATTAGGGACAGGGGGCGATGAGCAGTTCTTC; CDR3aa: CASSELGTGGDEQFF
j_gene: TRBJ2-5; v_gene: TRBV5-1; d_gene: TRBD1; abundance: NA; CDR3nt: TGCGCCAGCAGCTACCAGGGGGCAATAGAGACCCAGTACTTC; CDR3aa: CASSYQGAIETQYF
j_gene: TRBJ1-1; v_gene: TRBV9; d_gene: NA; abundance: NA; CDR3nt: TGTGCCAGCAGCCGGACAGCGAACACTGAAGCTTTCTTT; CDR3aa: CASSRTANTEAFF
j_gene: TRBJ1-2; v_gene: TRBV19; d_gene: NA; abundance: NA; CDR3nt: TGTGCCAGTAGTATCGACTGGCTTTATGGCTACACCTTC; CDR3aa: CASSIDWLYGYTF
j_gene: TRBJ1-5; v_gene: TRBV19; d_gene: NA; abundance: NA; CDR3nt: TGTGCCAGTAGTATCTACGGGGGGTTAGGGAATCAGCCCCAGCATTTT; CDR3aa: CASSIYGGLGNQPQHF
j_gene: TRBJ1-2; v_gene: TRBV6-1; d_gene: TRBD1; abundance: NA; CDR3nt: TGTGCCAGTACCCCCCAGGGGGCTAACTATGGCTACACCTTC; CDR3aa: CASTPQGANYGYTF
j_gene: TRBJ1-6; v_gene: TRBV7-2; d_gene: TRBD1; abundance: NA; CDR3nt: TGTGCCAGCAGCGTACGACAGGGGGACAATTCACCCCTCCACTTT; CDR3aa: CASSVRQGDNSPLHF
j_gene: TRBJ2-6; v_gene: TRBV6-5; d_gene: NA; abundance: NA; CDR3nt: TGTGCCAGCAGGGAGGGGTCTGGGGCCAACGTCCTGACTTTC; CDR3aa: CASREGSGANVLTF
j_gene: TRBJ2-1; v_gene: TRBV28; d_gene: TRBD2; abundance: few; CDR3nt: TGTGCCAGCAGGAATAGCGGGGGGCATTACAATGAGCAGTTCTTC; CDR3aa: CASRNSGGHYNEQFF
j_gene: TRBJ1-1; v_gene: TRBV5-1; d_gene: NA; abundance: NA; CDR3nt: TGCGCCAGCGGAACGGGACGGAGGAACACTGAAGCTTTCTTT; CDR3aa: CASGTGRRNTEAFF
j_gene: TRBJ1-1; v_gene: TRBV21-1; d_gene: NA; abundance: NA; CDR3nt: TGTGCCAGCAGCCTCGGGTCTTACACTGAAGCTTTCTTT; CDR3aa: CASSLGSYTEAFF
j_gene: TRBJ1-1; v_gene: TRBV28; d_gene: TRBD1; abundance: NA; CDR3nt: TGTGCCAGCAGTTTACCTGAGACAGGGGGCGCTGAAGCTTTCTTT; CDR3aa: CASSLPETGGAEAFF
j_gene: TRBJ2-7; v_gene: TRBV6-1; d_gene: NA; abundance: NA; CDR3nt: TGTGCCAGCAGTGACCCCCGGACGGCCTCGGAGCAGTACTTC; CDR3aa: CASSDPRTASEQYF
j_gene: TRBJ1-1; v_gene: TRBV11-1; d_gene: NA; abundance: many; CDR3nt: TGTGCCAGCAGCTCGGGGGGGTTACCTTTCTTT; CDR3aa: CASSSGGLPFF
j_gene: TRBJ1-5; v_gene: TRBV7-2; d_gene: TRBD1; abundance: NA; CDR3nt: TGTGCCAGCAGCTTAGGGACAGGGATGGGGCCCCAGCATTTT; CDR3aa: CASSLGTGMGPQHF
j_gene: TRBJ2-7; v_gene: TRBV18; d_gene: NA; abundance: NA; CDR3nt: TGTGCCAGCTCACCACGAGGGGGGACACCGTTCGCCGAGCAGTACTTC; CDR3aa: CASSPRGGTPFAEQYF
j_gene: TRBJ1-6; v_gene: TRBV18; d_gene: NA; abundance: NA; CDR3nt: TGTGCCAGCTCACCACCTGCGGGCAGGGAAAGTTCACCCCTCCACTTT; CDR3aa: CASSPPAGRESSPLHF
j_gene: TRBJ2-2; v_gene: TRBV5-1; d_gene: NA; abundance: NA; CDR3nt: TGCGCCAGCAGCTTGTCTGGAAGTCGGGACACCGGGGAGCTGTTTTTT; CDR3aa: CASSLSGSRDTGELFF
j_gene: TRBJ1-1; v_gene: TRBV2; d_gene: NA; abundance: NA; CDR3nt: TGTGCCAGCAGTGTAGACTTTTCCACTGAAGCTTTCTTT; CDR3aa: CASSVDFSTEAFF
j_gene: TRBJ2-7; v_gene: TRBV9; d_gene: TRBD1; abundance: NA; CDR3nt: TGTGCCAGCAGCGTAAAGGGACAGGCCGCAATTTTCTACGAGCAGTACTTC; CDR3aa: CASSVKGQAAIFYEQYF
j_gene: TRBJ2-7; v_gene: TRBV5-1; d_gene: TRBD1; abundance: NA; CDR3nt: TGCGCCAGCAGCTTGGGCCCCTCCGGACAGGGGCTCTACGAGCAGTACTTC; CDR3aa: CASSLGPSGQGLYEQYF